This section outlines one T cell receptor (beta chain) sequence together with its context. In the same sample, other DNA sequences code for this CDR3. Per the germline V gene, CDR1 is SGHTA and CDR2 is FQGTGA. The ends were cut back, 3 bases at V and 0 bases at J, with 7 bases in the middle. CDR3 length: 14 amino acids. Measured with immunoSEQ multiplex PCR; TCRdb has only the in-frame clones, and not every one. Of 200,000 to 250,000 clones in the sample, roughly 84% were seen once. This sample is drawn from a study of blood T cell repertoires in COVID-19. The overall study: PBMCs, B-cell-depleted T cells, or T cells were the source of the cDNA or gDNA that made up the material.

Specimen: PBMCs or T cells enriched from blood (not recorded which). The TCR comes from a woman in her thirties or forties who had recovered from COVID-19. V gene TRBV7-3 combines with J gene TRBJ2-3, with a possible D match to TRBD2 (6 bases). The CDR3 here is CASSLGLSTDTQYF. As DNA, the CDR3 is TGTGCCAGCAGCTTGGGACTCAGCACAGATACGCAGTATTTT.